This is a list of T cell receptor beta chains from one sample in a study of CD8+CD57+ T cells in acquired aplastic anemia. TCRdb reprocessed the reads via MiXCR and lists one record per CDR3 protein. The sample records 35,000 to 45,000 distinct CDR3 sequences, around 67% being singletons. Sequencing used sorted CD4+, CD8+, or CD8+CD57+ T cells (not recorded which) from PBMCs. The receptors stem from a human donor in good health, serving as a control. Both conserved end residues are part of each CDR3. The D gene is left open where the match is weak. Clone size is shown for a subset of rows, as once, few, many or a class of expanded clone.

j_gene: TRBJ2-7
d_gene: TRBD1
v_gene: TRBV19
abundance: .
CDR3nt: TGTGCCAGTAGCGGGACAGTCTCCTACGAGCAGTACTTC
CDR3aa: CASSGTVSYEQYF

j_gene: TRBJ1-6
d_gene: TRBD1
v_gene: TRBV10-3
abundance: .
CDR3nt: TGTGCCATCAGTAAATCAGACAGGGGGTCACCCCTCCACTTT
CDR3aa: CAISKSDRGSPLHF

j_gene: TRBJ1-6
d_gene: .
v_gene: TRBV20-1
abundance: .
CDR3nt: TGCAGTGCGGAGGGCAGGCCTAATTCACCCCTCCACTTT
CDR3aa: CSAEGRPNSPLHF

j_gene: TRBJ2-3
d_gene: TRBD1
v_gene: TRBV2
abundance: .
CDR3nt: TGTGCCGGACCCGGGACAGGGAACACAGATACGCAGTATTTT
CDR3aa: CAGPGTGNTDTQYF

j_gene: TRBJ2-1
d_gene: .
v_gene: TRBV12-3/TRBV12-4
abundance: .
CDR3nt: TGTGCCAGCAACATGGGGTGGAGTGAGCAGTTCTTC
CDR3aa: CASNMGWSEQFF

j_gene: TRBJ2-7
d_gene: TRBD1
v_gene: TRBV6-5
abundance: once
CDR3nt: TGTGCCAGCAGTTATTTCCCGGGACAGGGGGCTTACGAGCAGTACTTC
CDR3aa: CASSYFPGQGAYEQYF

j_gene: TRBJ2-3
d_gene: .
v_gene: TRBV12-5
abundance: many
CDR3nt: TGTGCTAGTGGTACAGGGAATTTAGGCACAGATACGCAGTATTTT
CDR3aa: CASGTGNLGTDTQYF

j_gene: TRBJ1-2
d_gene: TRBD1
v_gene: TRBV29-1
abundance: .
CDR3nt: TGCAGCGTTGAGGGACAGGGTTGGAGCTACACCTTC
CDR3aa: CSVEGQGWSYTF

j_gene: TRBJ1-1
d_gene: TRBD1
v_gene: TRBV6-4
abundance: many
CDR3nt: TGTGCCAGCAGTCCAGGGACAGAGAACACTGAAGCTTTCTTT
CDR3aa: CASSPGTENTEAFF

j_gene: TRBJ2-7
d_gene: TRBD2
v_gene: TRBV5-4
abundance: many
CDR3nt: TGTGCCAGCAGCCTCCGGCTAGCGGGGATCCCCTACGAGCAGTACTTC
CDR3aa: CASSLRLAGIPYEQYF

j_gene: TRBJ2-7
d_gene: .
v_gene: TRBV15
abundance: once
CDR3nt: TGTGCCACCAGCAAAGACACCCCGCGGTGGGGACACGAGCAGTACTTC
CDR3aa: CATSKDTPRWGHEQYF

j_gene: TRBJ1-2
d_gene: .
v_gene: TRBV15
abundance: .
CDR3nt: TGTGCCACCAGCGAAGCAGGGAGATCTAACTATGGCTACACCTTC
CDR3aa: CATSEAGRSNYGYTF

j_gene: TRBJ2-7
d_gene: .
v_gene: TRBV2
abundance: .
CDR3nt: TGTGCCAGCAGTGAAGTCAACGAGCAGTACTTC
CDR3aa: CASSEVNEQYF

j_gene: TRBJ2-7
d_gene: .
v_gene: TRBV12-3/TRBV12-4
abundance: .
CDR3nt: TGTGCCAGCAGTAGTAGACGGACCTACGAGCAGTACTTC
CDR3aa: CASSSRRTYEQYF